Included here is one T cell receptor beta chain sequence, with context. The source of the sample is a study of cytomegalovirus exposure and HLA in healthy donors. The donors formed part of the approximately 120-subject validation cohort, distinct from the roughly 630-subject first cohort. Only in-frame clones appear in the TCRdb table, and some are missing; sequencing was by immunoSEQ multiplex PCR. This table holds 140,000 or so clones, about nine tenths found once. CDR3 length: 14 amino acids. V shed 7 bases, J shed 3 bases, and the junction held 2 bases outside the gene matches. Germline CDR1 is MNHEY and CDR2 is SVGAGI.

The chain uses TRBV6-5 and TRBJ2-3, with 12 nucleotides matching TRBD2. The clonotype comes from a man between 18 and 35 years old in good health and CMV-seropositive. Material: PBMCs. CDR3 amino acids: CASNGLAGTDTQYF. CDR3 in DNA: TGTGCCAGCAATGGACTAGCGGGGACAGATACGCAGTATTTT.